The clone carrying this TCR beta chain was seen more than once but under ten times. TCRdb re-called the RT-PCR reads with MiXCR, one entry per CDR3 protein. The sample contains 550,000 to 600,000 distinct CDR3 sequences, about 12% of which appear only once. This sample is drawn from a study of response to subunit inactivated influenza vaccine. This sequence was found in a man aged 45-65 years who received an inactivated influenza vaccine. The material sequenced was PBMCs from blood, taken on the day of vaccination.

CDR3 region: CSASHLLAGGEQFF. DNA for the CDR3: TGCAGTGCTAGCCACCTTCTAGCGGGGGGGGAGCAGTTCTTC. This chain uses TRBV20-1 with TRBJ2-1; TRBD2 agrees at 12 bases. J gave up 10 bases and V 3 bases, and 7 bases lay outside the gene matches. Germline V CDR1 and CDR2: DFQATT, SNEGSKA (reference sequence). The length of the CDR3 is 14 residues.